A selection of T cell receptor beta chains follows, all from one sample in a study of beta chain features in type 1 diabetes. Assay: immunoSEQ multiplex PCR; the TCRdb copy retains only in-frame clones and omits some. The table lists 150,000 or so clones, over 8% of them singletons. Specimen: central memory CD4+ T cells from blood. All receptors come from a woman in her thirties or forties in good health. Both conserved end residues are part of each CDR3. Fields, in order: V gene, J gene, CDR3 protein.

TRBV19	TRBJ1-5	CASRSRGGQPQHF
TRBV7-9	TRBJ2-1	CASSLQGIPGNEQFF
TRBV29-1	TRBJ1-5	CSVGGGGNGNQPQHF
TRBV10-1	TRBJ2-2	CASSGAGGAPGELFF
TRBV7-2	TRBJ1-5	CASSFDRRQPQHF
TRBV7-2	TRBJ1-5	CASSFRGGSNQPQHF
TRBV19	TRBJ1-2	CASKTGQGASYGYTF
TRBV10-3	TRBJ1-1	CAISASNTEAFF
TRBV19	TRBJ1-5	CASSIEHGQAQHF
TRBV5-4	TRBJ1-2	CASSPAGTGVNYGYTF
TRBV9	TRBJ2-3	CASSVVSGGGPDTQYF
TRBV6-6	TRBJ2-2	CASSQITGELFF
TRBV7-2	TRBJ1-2	CASSVNTGGYGYTF
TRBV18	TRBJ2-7	CASSPQRRGGGAYEQYF
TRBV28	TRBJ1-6	CASKLGTATSPLHF
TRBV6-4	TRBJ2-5	CASSGPGRSTQYF
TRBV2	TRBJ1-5	CASTAGNREGQPQHF
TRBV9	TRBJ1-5	CASSATGDSNQPQHF
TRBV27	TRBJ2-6	CASSLLIPRVIGSGANVLTF
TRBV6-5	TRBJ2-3	CASSYLGLRTDTQYF
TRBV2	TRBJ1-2	CASSERAAAGLFNGYTF
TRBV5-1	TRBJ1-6	CASSLGLDTNSPLHF
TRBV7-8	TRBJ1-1	CASSVDRVGSTEAFF
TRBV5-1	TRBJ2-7	CASSQPGLAGEGWSYEQYF
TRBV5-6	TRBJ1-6	CASSFRGGLGSPLHF
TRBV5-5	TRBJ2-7	CASSSDRGNEQYF